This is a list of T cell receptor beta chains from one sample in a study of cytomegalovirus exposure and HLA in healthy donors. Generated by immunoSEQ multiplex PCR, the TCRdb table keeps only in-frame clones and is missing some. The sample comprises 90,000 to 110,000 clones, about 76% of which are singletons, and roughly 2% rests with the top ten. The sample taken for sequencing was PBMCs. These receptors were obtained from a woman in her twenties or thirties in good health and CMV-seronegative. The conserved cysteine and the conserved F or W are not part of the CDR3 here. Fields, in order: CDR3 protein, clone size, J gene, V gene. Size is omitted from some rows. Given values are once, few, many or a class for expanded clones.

CDR3: ASSLGVSGNTIY
size: once
J: TRBJ1-3
V: TRBV5-1

CDR3: ASSPLITVSYNEQF
size: -
J: TRBJ2-1
V: TRBV11-2

CDR3: ASSIPRRGGTEAF
size: -
J: TRBJ1-1
V: TRBV19

CDR3: AISESRPGAAYEQY
size: -
J: TRBJ2-7
V: TRBV10-3

CDR3: ASSLGGRGTGELF
size: -
J: TRBJ2-2
V: TRBV27

CDR3: ASSPLQNTEAF
size: -
J: TRBJ1-1
V: TRBV18

CDR3: ASSPGTSMYNEQF
size: -
J: TRBJ2-1
V: TRBV2

CDR3: AWSRDSEAF
size: -
J: TRBJ1-1
V: TRBV30

CDR3: ASSPEGYVYTEAF
size: -
J: TRBJ1-1
V: TRBV7-9

CDR3: ASSVANSRAGGWLDEQY
size: -
J: TRBJ2-7
V: TRBV9

CDR3: ASSSRQGEAIEKLF
size: -
J: TRBJ1-4
V: TRBV25-1

CDR3: ASIRDRGAF
size: few
J: TRBJ1-1
V: TRBV6-6

CDR3: ASSPDGGTGIYEQY
size: -
J: TRBJ2-7
V: TRBV7-2

CDR3: ASSEPAGVSTDTQY
size: -
J: TRBJ2-3
V: TRBV6-1

CDR3: ASSQGSGSNTGELF
size: -
J: TRBJ2-2
V: TRBV4-2

CDR3: ASTQEAGISDTQY
size: once
J: TRBJ2-3
V: TRBV9

CDR3: ASTPAGFPGYT
size: -
J: TRBJ1-2
V: TRBV6-1

CDR3: ASSSGTGKGTGELF
size: -
J: TRBJ2-2
V: TRBV11-1

CDR3: ASRENGQKNTEAF
size: -
J: TRBJ1-1
V: TRBV2

CDR3: ASRWQGTDTQY
size: -
J: TRBJ2-3
V: TRBV28

CDR3: ASSLYQGPYEQY
size: -
J: -
V: TRBV7-9

CDR3: ASRGQGRQY
size: -
J: TRBJ2-5
V: TRBV5-1

CDR3: ASSQMGLAIQETQY
size: -
J: TRBJ2-5
V: TRBV4-2

CDR3: ASSLATGPVLAF
size: once
J: TRBJ1-1
V: TRBV7-8

CDR3: ASSPGTSGRDEQY
size: -
J: TRBJ2-7
V: TRBV7-9

CDR3: ASSPSGSYEQY
size: -
J: TRBJ2-7
V: TRBV9

CDR3: ASSLFRGTSGSYEQY
size: -
J: TRBJ2-7
V: TRBV27

CDR3: ASGSGLADTDTQY
size: -
J: TRBJ2-3
V: TRBV9

CDR3: SGGLGEETQY
size: -
J: TRBJ2-5
V: TRBV29-1

CDR3: SADDRGGNTIY
size: -
J: TRBJ1-3
V: TRBV29-1

CDR3: ASSLGQELNQPQH
size: -
J: TRBJ1-5
V: TRBV4-3

CDR3: ASSQVSGRAKETQY
size: -
J: TRBJ2-5
V: TRBV4-1

CDR3: ASSLGGTFFYEQY
size: -
J: TRBJ2-7
V: TRBV5-5

CDR3: ASSIGIGVGYEQY
size: -
J: TRBJ2-7
V: TRBV19

CDR3: ASSLAGTGSQQY
size: -
J: TRBJ2-7
V: TRBV5-4

CDR3: ASSQEGQSYEQY
size: few
J: TRBJ2-7
V: TRBV4-2

CDR3: ASSLDSINEQF
size: -
J: TRBJ2-1
V: TRBV7-7

CDR3: AISESTQGGIEAF
size: -
J: TRBJ1-1
V: TRBV10-3

CDR3: ASSSTGYGYT
size: -
J: TRBJ1-2
V: TRBV6-6

CDR3: ASSGMIAGAGGELF
size: -
J: TRBJ2-2
V: TRBV2

CDR3: ASSLSLREGPSTDTQY
size: -
J: TRBJ2-3
V: TRBV28

CDR3: ASSYGAGSYNEQF
size: -
J: TRBJ2-1
V: TRBV6-5

CDR3: ASSVWGGGTEAF
size: few
J: TRBJ1-1
V: TRBV6-1

CDR3: ASTRGEAEAF
size: -
J: TRBJ1-1
V: TRBV6-5

CDR3: ASSLRTGIGNEQF
size: -
J: TRBJ2-1
V: TRBV27

CDR3: ASSRRTDSSYEQY
size: -
J: TRBJ2-7
V: TRBV7-8

CDR3: ASRSTGVGNEKLF
size: -
J: TRBJ1-4
V: TRBV2

CDR3: ASSLLGTRDTDTQY
size: -
J: TRBJ2-3
V: TRBV28

CDR3: ASSQDLAGGPDTQY
size: -
J: TRBJ2-3
V: TRBV4-3

CDR3: ASSLSGTSGTYEQY
size: -
J: TRBJ2-7
V: TRBV5-4

CDR3: ASSLDSLYEQY
size: -
J: TRBJ2-7
V: TRBV7-6

CDR3: ASSQDRSYAGAPGNEQF
size: once
J: TRBJ2-1
V: TRBV4-1

CDR3: ASSPGQDNSPLH
size: -
J: TRBJ1-6
V: TRBV4-1

CDR3: ASSLKGRGTYEQY
size: -
J: TRBJ2-7
V: TRBV28

CDR3: ASSSSLAVSYEQY
size: once
J: TRBJ2-7
V: TRBV27